This T cell receptor beta chain originates from a study of T cell responses to AZD1222 COVID-19 vaccine. Using immunoSEQ multiplex PCR, the repertoire was profiled, and TCRdb retains in-frame clones only, with some absent. The table lists about 120,000 clones, approximately 85% of them singletons. The V gene's germline CDR1 is ENHRY and CDR2 SYGVKD. CDR3 length: 13 residues. V shed 10 bases and J 7 bases; nucleotides not matched to a gene: 8. This specimen was peripheral blood, taken on day 0 of MenACWY control vaccination. The chain carries TRBV10-3 and TRBJ1-4, with 8 nucleotides matching TRBD1. This TCR came from an adult in good health. CDR3 nucleotide sequence: TGTGCCACGGTACAGGGGGAGGGTGAAAAACTGTTTTTT. Translated, it gives CATVQGEGEKLFF.